A selection of T cell receptor beta chains follows, all from one sample in a study of shared clonotypes between healthy human individuals. TCRdb's table, derived via immunoSEQ multiplex PCR, lists solely in-frame clones and lacks some. The table lists more than 2,000,000 clones, approximately 92% of them singletons. The sample taken for sequencing was naive CD4+ T cells sorted from blood. These receptors were obtained from a man aged 18-30 years in good health. Each CDR3 is given with its conserved first and last residue. The order of the fields is D gene, clone size, V gene, J gene, CDR3 DNA, CDR3 protein. The D gene is left open where the match is weak. Expanded clones are given a class, and other clones once, few, many or no size at all.

D: .; size: .; V: TRBV28; J: TRBJ2-3; DNA: TGTGCCTCCTACGGGAGGGGGCCTGGAACAGATACGCAGTATTTT; CDR3: CASYGRGPGTDTQYF
D: .; size: .; V: TRBV11-2; J: TRBJ2-3; DNA: TGTGCCAGCAGCTTCACCAGCTCCTCCGCAGATACGCAGTATTTT; CDR3: CASSFTSSSADTQYF
D: .; size: .; V: TRBV2; J: TRBJ1-6; DNA: TGTGCCAGCTCCGGATGGATGAGCTCCTATAATTCACCCCTCCACTTT; CDR3: CASSGWMSSYNSPLHF
D: TRBD2; size: .; V: TRBV28; J: TRBJ2-3; DNA: TGTGCCAGCAGTTCCCCCGCTAGCGGGGGTGCAGATACGCAGTATTTT; CDR3: CASSSPASGGADTQYF
D: .; size: .; V: TRBV7-9; J: TRBJ1-4; DNA: TGTGCCAGCACCCAGGGAATTTCTAATGAAAAACTGTTTTTT; CDR3: CASTQGISNEKLFF
D: TRBD1; size: .; V: TRBV19; J: TRBJ2-7; DNA: TGTGCCAGTAGGCCGGGACAGGTCTCCTACGAGCAGTACTTC; CDR3: CASRPGQVSYEQYF
D: .; size: .; V: TRBV6-1; J: TRBJ1-1; DNA: TGTGCCAGCACCTTGGGACTGGGCACTGAAGCTTTCTTT; CDR3: CASTLGLGTEAFF
D: TRBD1; size: .; V: TRBV6-1; J: TRBJ1-2; DNA: TGTGCCAGCAGCCGGGACAGGGGAGGGTATGGCTACACCTTC; CDR3: CASSRDRGGYGYTF
D: .; size: .; V: TRBV27; J: TRBJ2-2; DNA: TGTGCCAGCAGTTTAGGTAGAAACACCGGGGAGCTGTTTTTT; CDR3: CASSLGRNTGELFF
D: .; size: .; V: TRBV4-1; J: TRBJ2-3; DNA: TGCGCCAGCAGCCAAGATCCCGCGGCCAAGGGGACAGATACGCAGTATTTT; CDR3: CASSQDPAAKGTDTQYF
D: .; size: .; V: TRBV10-1; J: TRBJ1-1; DNA: TGCGCCAGCAGGGGACAACCGAACACTGAAGCTTTCTTT; CDR3: CASRGQPNTEAFF
D: .; size: .; V: TRBV5-6; J: TRBJ1-6; DNA: TGTGCCAGCAGCTTTTCGGATTCACCCCTCCACTTT; CDR3: CASSFSDSPLHF
D: TRBD2; size: .; V: TRBV5-1; J: TRBJ2-3; DNA: TGCGCCAGCAGCTTGGCTGGCACTAGCGGGAGCAGGGATACGCAGTATTTT; CDR3: CASSLAGTSGSRDTQYF
D: TRBD2; size: .; V: TRBV2; J: TRBJ2-7; DNA: TGTGCCAGCAGAACTAGCGCGGCTTCCTACGAGCAGTACTTC; CDR3: CASRTSAASYEQYF
D: .; size: .; V: TRBV28; J: TRBJ1-5; DNA: TGTGCCAGCAGTGGCCCATACGAGGGGGTGGACCAGCCCCAGCATTTT; CDR3: CASSGPYEGVDQPQHF
D: .; size: .; V: TRBV7-9; J: TRBJ1-1; DNA: TGTGCCAGCAGCTTCCCATTAAGTTATCACACTGAAGCTTTCTTT; CDR3: CASSFPLSYHTEAFF
D: .; size: .; V: TRBV6-5; J: TRBJ1-5; DNA: TGTGCCAGCAGGGACAGTTTGAATCAGCCCCAGCATTTT; CDR3: CASRDSLNQPQHF
D: .; size: .; V: TRBV7-9; J: TRBJ2-5; DNA: TGTGCCAGCAGAAAGTGGGGAGCGGAGACCCAGTACTTC; CDR3: CASRKWGAETQYF
D: .; size: .; V: TRBV15; J: TRBJ2-3; DNA: TGTGCCACAACGACAGGAAGCACGCAGTATTTT; CDR3: CATTTGSTQYF
D: TRBD2; size: once; V: TRBV29-1; J: TRBJ2-3; DNA: TGCAGCGTGCCTCCGGGACTACCTCTAGGAACAGATACGCAGTATTTT; CDR3: CSVPPGLPLGTDTQYF
D: .; size: .; V: TRBV5-8; J: TRBJ2-3; DNA: TGTGCCAGCAGTTACTCGAAGGGTGCAGATACGCAGTATTTT; CDR3: CASSYSKGADTQYF
D: .; size: .; V: TRBV13; J: TRBJ1-1; DNA: TGTGCCAGCTGCCGGGGTCCGGGACACCTGAACACTGAAGCTTTCTTT; CDR3: CASCRGPGHLNTEAFF
D: TRBD2; size: .; V: TRBV5-1; J: TRBJ2-1; DNA: TGCGCCAGCAGCTCAGCGGGGGGGCCAGGAAACGAGCAGTTCTTC; CDR3: CASSSAGGPGNEQFF
D: TRBD1; size: .; V: TRBV10-3; J: TRBJ1-2; DNA: TGTGCCATCAGGGCAGGGGGCAGCTATGGCTACACCTTC; CDR3: CAIRAGGSYGYTF
D: .; size: few; V: TRBV28; J: TRBJ1-1; DNA: TGTGCCAGCAGTCCCCCGGGCAGGGATGAAGCTTTCTTT; CDR3: CASSPPGRDEAFF
D: .; size: .; V: TRBV11-2; J: TRBJ2-7; DNA: TGTGCCAGCAGTCGAGGTCCGGGGAGCTCCTACGAGCAGTACTTC; CDR3: CASSRGPGSSYEQYF
D: .; size: once; V: TRBV5-1; J: TRBJ1-4; DNA: TGCGCCAGCAGGACAGGCTCAACTAATGAAAAACTGTTTTTT; CDR3: CASRTGSTNEKLFF
D: TRBD1; size: .; V: TRBV9; J: TRBJ1-3; DNA: TGTGCCAGCAGCGCCGAGGACAGGGAATATAGGGACTCTGGAAACACCATATATTTT; CDR3: CASSAEDREYRDSGNTIYF
D: .; size: .; V: TRBV4-3; J: TRBJ1-1; DNA: TGCGCCAGCAGCCAAAAGGGGGGACCGAACACTGAAGCTTTCTTT; CDR3: CASSQKGGPNTEAFF
D: TRBD1; size: .; V: TRBV6-5; J: TRBJ2-3; DNA: TGTGCCAGCAGTTTCGGGACAGGGAGCACAGATACGCAGTATTTT; CDR3: CASSFGTGSTDTQYF
D: .; size: .; V: TRBV4-1; J: TRBJ2-2; DNA: TGCGCCAGCAGCCAGCCCGTGGGAACCAACACCGGGGAGCTGTTTTTT; CDR3: CASSQPVGTNTGELFF
D: TRBD2; size: .; V: TRBV5-5; J: TRBJ2-3; DNA: TGTGCCAGCAGCTTGGCTTCGCTAGCGGGGACAGATACGCAGTATTTT; CDR3: CASSLASLAGTDTQYF
D: TRBD2; size: .; V: TRBV5-1; J: TRBJ2-7; DNA: TGCGCCAGCGTCGAGGGACTAGGATCGTACGAGCAGTACTTC; CDR3: CASVEGLGSYEQYF
D: TRBD1; size: .; V: TRBV18; J: TRBJ1-2; DNA: TGTGCCAGCTCACCGCCACAGGGGGCGGGTGGCTACACCTTC; CDR3: CASSPPQGAGGYTF
D: TRBD1; size: .; V: TRBV5-6; J: TRBJ1-3; DNA: TGTGCCAGCAGCTCCCGGGACAGGGGGCGATTGTCGGGAAACACCATATATTTT; CDR3: CASSSRDRGRLSGNTIYF
D: TRBD1; size: .; V: TRBV7-9; J: TRBJ1-4; DNA: TGTGCCAGCAGCTTTGGGGGACAGGCTCAACGGGGAGAAAAACTGTTTTTT; CDR3: CASSFGGQAQRGEKLFF
D: TRBD2; size: .; V: TRBV29-1; J: TRBJ2-1; DNA: TGCAGCGTTGTAGGTCTAGCGGACTACAATGAGCAGTTCTTC; CDR3: CSVVGLADYNEQFF
D: TRBD1; size: .; V: TRBV27; J: TRBJ1-4; DNA: TGTGCCAGCAAACCCTGGGACAGACCGAATGAAAAACTGTTTTTT; CDR3: CASKPWDRPNEKLFF
D: .; size: .; V: TRBV10-3; J: TRBJ1-5; DNA: TGTGCCACCGCACGAGAATATAGCAATCAGCCCCAGCATTTT; CDR3: CATAREYSNQPQHF
D: TRBD1; size: .; V: TRBV5-1; J: TRBJ2-2; DNA: TGCGCCAGCAATAGGCAGGGGGACGGGGAGCTGTTTTTT; CDR3: CASNRQGDGELFF
D: TRBD1; size: .; V: TRBV10-3; J: TRBJ1-3; DNA: TGTGCCATCAGGGAGGGGGCTAGCGGAAACACCATATATTTT; CDR3: CAIREGASGNTIYF
D: .; size: .; V: TRBV9; J: TRBJ1-6; DNA: TGTGCCAGCAGCGGAGGAGCGGGCCCCCTCCACTTT; CDR3: CASSGGAGPLHF
D: TRBD1; size: .; V: TRBV10-3; J: TRBJ1-5; DNA: TGTGCCATCAGTGACCCAGGGGACAGGGATAGCAATCAGCCCCAGCATTTT; CDR3: CAISDPGDRDSNQPQHF
D: TRBD1; size: once; V: TRBV29-1; J: TRBJ1-2; DNA: TGCAGCGTTGAGAGGACAGGGAGGTACTATGGTTACACCTTC; CDR3: CSVERTGRYYGYTF
D: .; size: .; V: TRBV2; J: TRBJ1-5; DNA: TGTGCCAGCAGGGATTATAGCAATCAGCCCCAGCATTTT; CDR3: CASRDYSNQPQHF
D: .; size: .; V: TRBV11-2; J: TRBJ2-1; DNA: TGTGCCAGCAGGCGGTTGGGGGGACACAATGAGCAGTTCTTC; CDR3: CASRRLGGHNEQFF